A selection of T cell receptor beta chains follows, all from one sample in a study of T cell responses to AZD1222 COVID-19 vaccine. Clones were read by immunoSEQ multiplex PCR, and TCRdb kept only the in-frame ones, dropping some. The sample holds about 42,000 clones, 88% seen once. This specimen consisted of peripheral blood, obtained 28 days after the second AZD1222 dose. The receptors here all came from an adult who received the AZD1222 COVID-19 vaccine. The CDR3 runs from the conserved cysteine through the conserved F or W. The D gene is left open where the match is weak. The size entry is marked missing in some rows and otherwise reads once, few, many or a size class.

TRBJ1-1 - TRBV30 - CAWSFEGYGAFF
TRBJ1-3 - TRBV7-8 - CASSPTASGNTIYF
TRBJ1-2 - TRBV7-2 - CASSSQFYGYTF
TRBJ2-7 TRBD2 TRBV27 few CASSSTFLAGGGEQYF
TRBJ2-7 TRBD2 TRBV5-6 - CASSFQLAGGNEQYF
TRBJ2-7 TRBD2 TRBV12-3/TRBV12-4 - CASSSGGLYEQYF
TRBJ2-1 TRBD2 TRBV10-2 - CASNKRGAPPYNEQFF
TRBJ1-1 - TRBV4-2 - CASSQGGRMNTEAFF
TRBJ1-5 - TRBV4-2 - CASSQEVGGSQPQHF
TRBJ1-5 TRBD1 TRBV2 - CASSLGQLSNQPQHF
TRBJ1-2 TRBD1 TRBV24-1 - CATSEGTAGSGYTF
TRBJ2-5 - TRBV5-1 - CASSLPFQETQYF
TRBJ1-1 - TRBV29-1 few CSVEPYNEAFF
TRBJ1-5 - TRBV6-5 - CASSYSSQSNQPQHF
TRBJ2-3 TRBD2 TRBV5-1 - CASKRLAASTDTQYF
TRBJ2-1 TRBD1 TRBV7-7 - CASSLVEGTGQEQFF
TRBJ2-3 - TRBV7-9 - CASSLALADTQYF
TRBJ2-2 - TRBV5-4 - CASSLVLGDAGELFF
TRBJ1-2 - TRBV6-5 - CASSYSAENYGYTF
TRBJ2-5 - TRBV30 few CAWSYRTLQETQYF
TRBJ2-7 TRBD2 TRBV4-3 - CASSQDLGSGSFEQYF
TRBJ1-2 - TRBV12-3/TRBV12-4 - CASSLANYGYTF
TRBJ1-1 TRBD1 TRBV5-1 - CASSLAGQGSDTEAFF
TRBJ1-4 - TRBV4-1 - CASSQDVQYNEKLFF
TRBJ2-7 - TRBV6-1 - CASSDFYEQYF
TRBJ1-2 TRBD1 TRBV5-6 - CASSLWRDSFYGYTF
TRBJ1-2 - TRBV20-1 - CSALANYGYTF
TRBJ1-5 TRBD1 TRBV3-1/TRBV3-2 - CASSPTTGDTQPQHF
TRBJ2-7 - TRBV9 - CASSVGLQYEQYF
TRBJ1-4 - TRBV6-1 - CASSEDLEKLFF
TRBJ2-1 - TRBV4-3 - CASSQDQSTGYNEQFF
TRBJ2-2 TRBD2 TRBV3-1/TRBV3-2 - CASRRTSRNTGELFF
TRBJ2-2 TRBD1 TRBV2 - CASSEGQANTGELFF
TRBJ2-3 TRBD2 TRBV5-5 - CASSPGDGTTWSTDTQYF
TRBJ2-1 TRBD2 TRBV6-6 once CASTLLGTSYNEQFF
TRBJ2-3 - TRBV6-2/TRBV6-3 few CASSLLLASTDTQYF
TRBJ2-1 TRBD1 TRBV9 - CASSLGQGANEQFF
TRBJ2-5 - TRBV21-1 - CASMGRRGTQYF
TRBJ1-1 - TRBV10-3 once CAISEFGQNTEAFF
TRBJ1-2 - TRBV6-2/TRBV6-3 - CASSPQGDYGYTF
TRBJ1-1 - TRBV6-5 - CARQGRLNTEAFF
TRBJ2-7 TRBD1 TRBV11-2 once CASSSQPGQGYEQYF
TRBJ2-2 TRBD2 TRBV15 hyperexpanded CATGGGTSDIGELFF
TRBJ2-1 - TRBV21-1 - CASSKDEGMKRSHNEQFF